This T cell receptor (beta chain) emerged from a study of blood T cell repertoires in COVID-19. Study-wide background: Acute and convalescent COVID-19 samples came from the United States, Italy and Spain.

Germline loops: CDR1 SGHVS, CDR2 FNYEAQ. This CDR3 comprises 16 residues. V shed 1 base and J shed 2 bases, with 13 bases lying between them. Original methodology: Amplifying reference gene primers gave estimates of nucleated cell counts. Sequencing was performed with immunoSEQ multiplex PCR; in TCRdb, only in-frame clones are kept and a portion is missing. The DNA was the basis for D and trimming; V, J and clone size are from that table. Among about 40,000 clones listed, about 87% were seen once. The chain carries TRBV7-6 and TRBJ2-3, with no clear D. The sample comprised peripheral blood. The source of this sequence is a human donor in a cohort sampled during active COVID-19. CDR3 sequence: CASSLGAALDTDTQYF. The DNA of the CDR3 is TGTGCCAGCAGCTTAGGGGCAGCTTTGGACACAGATACGCAGTATTTT.